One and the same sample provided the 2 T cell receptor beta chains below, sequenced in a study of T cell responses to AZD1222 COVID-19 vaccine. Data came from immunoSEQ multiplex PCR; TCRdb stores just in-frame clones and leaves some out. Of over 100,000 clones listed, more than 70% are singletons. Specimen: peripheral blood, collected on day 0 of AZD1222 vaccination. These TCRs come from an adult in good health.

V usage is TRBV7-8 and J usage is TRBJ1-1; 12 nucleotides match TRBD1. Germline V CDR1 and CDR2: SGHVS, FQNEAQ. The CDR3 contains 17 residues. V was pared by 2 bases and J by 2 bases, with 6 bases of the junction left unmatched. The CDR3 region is CASSLIGGTGGNTEAFF. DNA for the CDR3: TGTGCCAGCAGCTTAATTGGGGGGACAGGGGGCAACACTGAAGCTTTCTTT.

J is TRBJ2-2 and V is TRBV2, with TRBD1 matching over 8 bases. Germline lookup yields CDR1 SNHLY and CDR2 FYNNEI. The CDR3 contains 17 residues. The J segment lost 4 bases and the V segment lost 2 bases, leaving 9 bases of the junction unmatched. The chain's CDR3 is CASSEPFGTGSTGELFF. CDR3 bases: TGTGCCAGCAGTGAACCGTTTGGGACAGGAAGCACCGGGGAGCTGTTTTTT.